These 32 T cell receptor beta chains originate from one sample sequenced in a study of immune evolution from preneoplasia to lung adenocarcinoma. This table comes from immunoSEQ multiplex PCR, and its TCRdb copy is limited to in-frame clones, with some not included. This table has about 5,500 clones, roughly 85% appearing once. Specimen: FFPE adjacent normal lung tissue. These receptor sequences come from a person aged 65 to 85 with lung adenocarcinoma.

The rearrangement joins TRBV5-1 to TRBJ2-6, with D unresolved. The CDR3 is 17 amino acids. CDR1 and CDR2 (germline): SGHRS, YFSETQ. V gave up 4 bases and J gave up 0 bases, with 14 bases separating them. The DNA of the CDR3 is TGCGCCAGCAGCCAGACAATAACAGCCTCTGGGGCCAACGTCCTGACTTTC. It translates to CASSQTITASGANVLTF.

The chain uses TRBV29-1 and TRBJ2-7; perhaps TRBD1 as D (5 bases). Germline-derived CDR1 and CDR2 are SQVTM and ANQGSEA. The V end was cut by 1 base, the J end by 6 bases, with 19 bases between. This CDR3 comprises 15 residues. The DNA of the CDR3 is TGCAGCGTTGAAGGACTGCCAGGAAAGCAGGGCGAGCAGTACTTC. Translated, it gives CSVEGLPGKQGEQYF.

The chain links TRBV29-1 to TRBJ2-5; 7 bases are shared with TRBD1. CDR3 length: 13 amino acids. CDR1 and CDR2 from the germline V gene are SQVTM and ANQGSEA. V was pared by 3 bases and J by 3 bases, with 4 bases of the junction left unmatched. The CDR3 protein is CSVEDGTEETQYF. CDR3 DNA sequence: TGCAGCGTTGAGGACGGGACAGAAGAGACCCAGTACTTC.

V and J are TRBV2 and TRBJ2-5, with 11 bases matching TRBD2. V dropped 2 bases and J dropped 6; count of bases not matched to a gene: 8. Germline loops: CDR1 SNHLY, CDR2 FYNNEI. The CDR3 length is 16 residues. The CDR3 is CASSEPGLAVVKTQYF. CDR3 nucleotide sequence: TGTGCCAGCAGTGAACCGGGACTAGCGGTAGTGAAGACCCAGTACTTC.

The V and J genes are TRBV6-6 and TRBJ1-2, with D possibly being TRBD1 (6 bases). CDR1 and CDR2 from the germline V gene are MNHNY and SVGAGI (reference sequence). The CDR3 length is 16 residues. The ends were cut back, 7 bases at V and 7 bases at J, with 25 bases in the middle. Here the CDR3 DNA reads TGTGCCAGCACCTTGTCCGTGGGCGGGGGGGCGAGTGGCTACACCTTC. As protein: CASTLSVGGGASGYTF.

V usage is TRBV6-1 and J usage is TRBJ1-2; D uncertain. Germline V CDR1 and CDR2: MNHNS, SASEGT. Trimming pared 4 bases from V and 0 bases from J, leaving 12 bases between. This CDR3 has 15 residues. CDR3 protein: CASSVGLYTNYGYTF. Here the CDR3 DNA reads TGTGCCAGCAGTGTCGGACTTTATACTAACTATGGCTACACCTTC.

The gene calls are TRBV2 and TRBJ2-5; 9 positions match TRBD1. Trimming removed 6 bases from V and 5 bases from J; junction bases left unmatched: 7. The CDR3 spans 14 residues. The germline V gene encodes CDR1 SNHLY and CDR2 FYNNEI. The CDR3 DNA reads as TGTGCCAGCAGCGGGACAGGGTCGGGGGAGACCCAGTACTTC. This encodes CASSGTGSGETQYF.

The chain uses TRBV9 and TRBJ2-3; D remains ambiguous. V was pared by 0 bases and J by 2 bases, with 10 bases between. This CDR3 is 15 amino acids long. Germline loops: CDR1 SGDLS, CDR2 YYNGEE. The DNA for the CDR3 is TGTGCCAGCAGCGTAGATGGGTTCTCCACAGATACGCAGTATTTT. It specifies CASSVDGFSTDTQYF.

Note on this clone: One end of the junction does not line up with germline, which may come from a read error. V is TRBV11-2 and J is TRBJ2-3, with 9 positions matching TRBD2. The CDR3 sequence is 15 residues long. CDR1 SGHAT and CDR2 FQNNGV come from the germline V gene. The CDR3 sequence is CASSLQRGAVDMQYF. The CDR3 nucleotides read TGTGCCAGCAGCCTGCAGCGGGGGGCGGTGGATATGCAGTATTTT. The full variable domain, rest sourced from reference TRBV11-2 and TRBJ2-3, is EAGVAQSPRYKIIEKRQSVAFWCNPISGHATLYWYQQILGQGPKLLIQFQNNGVVDDSQLPKDRFSAERLKGVDSTLKIQPAKLEDSAVYLCASSLQRGAVDMQYFGPGTRLTVL.

V usage is TRBV5-1 and J usage is TRBJ2-3; no definite D call. Between the trimmed V and J ends, which lost 4 bases and 5 bases, there was a span of 5 bases. The CDR3 consists of 11 residues. CDR1 is SGHRS and CDR2 is YFSETQ in the germline V gene. CDR3 protein: CASSPGDTQYF. CDR3 DNA sequence: TGCGCCAGCAGCCCCGGAGATACGCAGTATTTT. Combining the CDR3 with reference TRBV5-1 and TRBJ2-3 gives the whole variable domain KAGVTQTPRYLIKTRGQQVTLSCSPISGHRSVSWYQQTPGQGLQFLFEYFSETQRNKGNFPGRFSGRQFSNSRSEMNVSTLELGDSALYLCASSPGDTQYFGPGTRLTVL.

This clone appeared a few times. The chain recombines TRBV6-4 with TRBJ2-2; D is perhaps TRBD2 (5 bases). The germline V gene has CDR1 MRHNA and CDR2 SNTAGT. This CDR3 has 14 amino acids. The ends were cut back, 8 bases at V and 0 bases at J, with 10 bases in the middle. As DNA, the CDR3 is TGTGCCAGCGCGAGGGAGTCGAACACCGGGGAGCTGTTTTTT. This translates into CASARESNTGELFF.

The chain is built from TRBV28 and TRBJ2-7; D is ambiguous. The CDR3 has 11 amino acids. The ends were cut back, 4 bases at V and 1 base at J, with 2 bases in the middle. Germline CDR1 is MDHEN and CDR2 is SYDVKM. The CDR3 DNA reads as TGTGCCAGCAGTTGGTCCTACGAGCAGTACTTC. Translation gives CASSWSYEQYF.

The chain is built from TRBV6-4 and TRBJ2-3; D is unresolved. V was pared by 2 bases and J by 0 bases, with 12 bases between. Per germline, CDR1 MRHNA and CDR2 SNTAGT. The CDR3 consists of 16 residues. Here the CDR3 reads CASSDLVASSTDTQYF. Written as DNA, the CDR3 is TGTGCCAGCAGTGACCTCGTTGCATCTAGCACAGATACGCAGTATTTT.

This chain links TRBV28 with TRBJ1-1; 7 positions match TRBD1. Germline assignment: CDR1 MDHEN and CDR2 SYDVKM. The CDR3 totals 14 residues. The V and J ends lost 6 bases and 3 bases, in that order; junction bases with no gene match: 7. This CDR3 reads CASRTRGLDTEAFF. The CDR3 nucleotides are TGTGCCAGCAGGACCAGGGGGTTGGACACTGAAGCTTTCTTT.

The chain couples TRBV4-1 to TRBJ1-1, with TRBD1 as a possible D gene (6 bases). The CDR3 is 13 residues long. CDR1 is MGHRA, CDR2 YSYEKL, per germline. The V end was cut by 1 base, the J end by 12 bases, with 15 bases between. In DNA, the CDR3 is TGCGCCAGCAGCCAAGCGGTGAGGCAGGGGCCTTTCTTT. The encoded protein is CASSQAVRQGPFF.

This clone appeared a few times. The chain combines TRBV18 with TRBJ2-1, with 7 bases matching TRBD1. The CDR3 is 15 residues long. The V gene end was trimmed by 6 bases and the J gene end by 4 bases; junction bases not matched to a gene: 9. Germline CDR1 is KGHSH and CDR2 is LQKENI. CDR3 region: CASSPDRETYNEQFF. CDR3 in DNA: TGTGCCAGCTCCCCTGACAGGGAGACTTACAATGAGCAGTTCTTC.

This chain joins TRBV7-2 and TRBJ2-3; 7 positions match TRBD2. From germline, CDR1 is SGHTA and CDR2 FQGNSA. This CDR3 spans 17 amino acids. The ends lost 5 bases at V and 1 base at J; junction bases unmatched: 12. The CDR3 DNA is TGTGCCAGCAGCCCTACGGGACTACTCCTCGGCACAGATACGCAGTATTTT. The encoded protein is CASSPTGLLLGTDTQYF.

The chain employs TRBV19 and TRBJ2-3; D might be TRBD1 (6 bases). This CDR3 is built from 16 residues. V was trimmed by 2 bases and J by 0 bases, leaving 12 bases between them. In germline, CDR1 is LNHDA, CDR2 SQIVND (reference sequence). CDR3 bases: TGTGCCAGTAGTATACGCCGACAGGCTAGCACAGATACGCAGTATTTT. Protein sequence: CASSIRRQASTDTQYF.

The chain joins TRBV28 to TRBJ1-1; D gene unclear. V lost 3 bases, J lost 5 bases, and 10 bases lay in between. From germline, CDR1 is MDHEN and CDR2 SYDVKM. This CDR3 contains 13 residues. The chain's CDR3 is CASSFYRTTEAFF. CDR3 sequence (DNA): TGTGCCAGCAGTTTTTATAGAACGACTGAAGCTTTCTTT.

This clone was observed a few times. This chain connects TRBV5-1 to TRBJ2-1, with 10 bases identical to TRBD2. From germline, CDR1 is SGHRS and CDR2 YFSETQ. This CDR3 is 22 amino acids long. The J segment lost 3 bases and the V segment lost 1 base, leaving 22 bases of the junction unmatched. Here the CDR3 reads CASSLMGRPSGGPLRFYNEQFF. For the CDR3, the DNA is TGCGCCAGCAGCTTGATGGGGCGTCCTAGCGGGGGCCCTTTGCGATTCTACAATGAGCAGTTCTTC.

Here the CDR3 reads CASSMASGSSYEQYF. The DNA for the CDR3 is TGTGCCAGCAGTATGGCTAGCGGGTCCTCCTACGAGCAGTACTTC. The chain employs TRBV27 and TRBJ2-7, with 8 bases identical to TRBD2. Germline loops: CDR1 MNHEY, CDR2 SMNVEV (reference sequence). The V and J ends lost 5 bases and 0 bases, in that order; junction bases with no gene match: 6. This CDR3 contains 15 residues.

The chain couples TRBV4-2 to TRBJ2-5; D is perhaps TRBD2 (5 bases). Germline V gene sequence: CDR1 LGHNA, CDR2 YNFKEQ. This CDR3 has 14 amino acids. V gave up 0 bases and J gave up 6 bases, with 11 bases separating them. The CDR3 region is CASSQDRGEKTQYF. The CDR3 DNA reads TGTGCCAGCAGCCAAGACCGGGGAGAGAAGACCCAGTACTTC.

CDR3 in DNA: TGCGCCAGCAGCCAACAAGAGACCCAGTACTTC. Its translation is CASSQQETQYF. The genes are TRBV4-1 and TRBJ2-5; D not resolved. The V end lost 2 bases, the J end lost 2 bases, and 0 bases lay between the germline ends. The germline V gene encodes CDR1 MGHRA and CDR2 YSYEKL. CDR3 length: 11 residues.

This clone was observed a single time. The chain carries TRBV15 and TRBJ1-1; weak D call: TRBD1 (5 bases). The CDR3 consists of 12 residues. Germline V gene lookup returns CDR1 LNHNV and CDR2 YYDKDF (reference sequence). Trimming removed 1 base from V and 7 bases from J, with 7 bases in between. In DNA form, the CDR3 reads TGTGCCACCAGCAGAGCAGGGTATGAAGCTTTCTTT. Its translation is CATSRAGYEAFF.

This clone was picked up one time. The chain has TRBV5-1 and TRBJ2-7; D uncertain. V lost 0 bases, J lost 2 bases, and 9 bases lay in between. The CDR3 has 14 amino acids. Germline assignment: CDR1 SGHRS and CDR2 YFSETQ. The CDR3 protein is CASSLDTNTYEQYF. The CDR3 nucleotides read TGCGCCAGCAGCTTGGACACAAACACCTACGAGCAGTACTTC.

The chain has TRBV28 and TRBJ1-2, with a weak D call TRBD1 (6 bases). The V end lost 7 bases, the J end lost 4 bases, and 19 bases lay between the germline ends. The CDR3 totals 15 residues. CDR1 MDHEN and CDR2 SYDVKM come from the germline V gene. CDR3 loop: CASTPLQGRGYGYTF. The DNA for the CDR3 is TGTGCCAGCACCCCACTGCAGGGGCGAGGCTATGGCTACACCTTC.

The rearrangement joins TRBV6-5 to TRBJ1-1; TRBD1 might be the D (5 bases). The V gene lost 6 bases and the J gene lost 7 bases, with 15 bases spanning the gap. The CDR3 is made up of 13 amino acids. Germline assignment: CDR1 MNHEY and CDR2 SVGAGI. The CDR3: CASRVWGGDEAFF. The DNA of the CDR3 is TGTGCCAGCAGGGTCTGGGGAGGGGATGAAGCTTTCTTT.

The chain has TRBV6-5 and TRBJ1-1; D gene ambiguous. The length of the CDR3 is 11 residues. Germline CDR1 is MNHEY and CDR2 is SVGAGI. Between the trimmed V and J ends, which lost 5 bases and 8 bases, there was a span of 9 bases. The CDR3 spells CASSGPGEAFF. Here the CDR3 DNA reads TGTGCCAGCAGTGGCCCGGGGGAAGCTTTCTTT.

The chain employs TRBV7-9 and TRBJ1-1; TRBD1 agrees at 8 bases. CDR3 length: 18 amino acids. J gave up 0 bases and V 7 bases, and 16 bases lay outside the gene matches. Germline CDR1 is SEHNR and CDR2 is FQNEAQ (reference sequence). The DNA for the CDR3 is TGTGCCAGCATGACCAGGGGGCTAGGGTCACTCATGAACACTGAAGCTTTCTTT. Translation gives CASMTRGLGSLMNTEAFF.

The rearrangement links TRBV1 to TRBJ2-5; TRBD2, the table's D call, lacks a check against the DNA. TRBV1 is an annotated pseudogene. This CDR3 is built from 16 residues. The CDR3 here is CTSSRNPSGGQETQYF. Here the CDR3 DNA reads TGCACCAGCAGCCGCAATCCTAGCGGGGGGCAAGAGACCCAGTACTTC.

This chain links TRBV4-1 with TRBJ1-5, with 7 positions matching TRBD1. The ends lost 1 base at V and 4 bases at J; junction bases unmatched: 4. The CDR3 length is 15 residues. CDR1 and CDR2 from the germline V gene are MGHRA and YSYEKL. The CDR3 loop reads CASSQGPGGNQPQHF. The CDR3 nucleotides are TGCGCCAGCAGCCAAGGACCAGGGGGGAATCAGCCCCAGCATTTT.

This chain links TRBV11-3 with TRBJ2-1, with TRBD2 matching 13 bases. The ends lost 1 base at V and 9 bases at J; junction bases unmatched: 6. Germline V gene sequence: CDR1 SGHNT, CDR2 YENEEA. The CDR3 loop spans 16 amino acids. The CDR3 here is CASSLGTSGGATEQFF. CDR3 coding DNA: TGTGCCAGCAGCTTAGGTACTAGCGGGGGGGCCACTGAGCAGTTCTTC.